This record concerns one T cell receptor (beta chain) sequence. The sample comes from a study of glioma-infiltrating T cells after dendritic cell vaccination. Overall study context: Treatment, given 2003 to 2012, was autologous tumor lysate-pulsed dendritic cell vaccination.

The J segment lost 6 bases and the V segment lost 5 bases, leaving 9 bases of the junction unmatched. Per the germline V gene, CDR1 is MNHNY and CDR2 is SVGAGI (reference sequence). The CDR3 spans 15 residues. Sequenced by immunoSEQ multiplex PCR; TCRdb stores in-frame clones only, minus some. This table holds roughly 51,000 clones, approximately 85% found once. Fresh-frozen tumor tissue and more than two years of survival data were available for all. The TCR was taken from a human donor with glioblastoma. The material sequenced was blood, taken before dendritic cell vaccination. This sequence joins TRBV6-6 and TRBJ1-2, with 10 nucleotides matching TRBD1. The CDR3 DNA sequence: TGTGCCAGCAGTCTAGGGCCTGGACAGGGGGATGGCTACACCTTC. As protein: CASSLGPGQGDGYTF.